The entry below gives a single T cell receptor beta chain sequence along with its context. The sample belongs to a study of blood T cell repertoires in COVID-19. The method was immunoSEQ multiplex PCR; TCRdb's version includes in-frame clones alone and lacks a portion of them. The sample holds 350,000 to 400,000 clones; more than 85% are singletons and the top ten take roughly 0.9%. This CDR3 has 14 residues. The V segment lost 3 bases and the J segment 7 bases; nucleotides outside the gene matches: 3. The germline gives CDR1 SGHTA, CDR2 FQGNSA. The V and J genes are TRBV7-2 and TRBJ1-6; 7 nucleotides agree with TRBD1. This TCR derives from a woman aged 40 to 50 who had been exposed to COVID-19. The source material was PBMCs or T cells enriched from blood (not recorded which). The CDR3: CASSLGQRNSPLHF. For the CDR3, the DNA is TGTGCCAGCAGCTTGGGACAGAGGAATTCACCCCTCCACTTT. Together with reference TRBV7-2 and TRBJ1-6, the CDR3 gives the full variable domain: GAGVSQSPSNKVTEKGKDVELRCDPISGHTALYWYRQSLGQGLEFLIYFQGNSAPDKSGLPSDRFSAERTGGSVSTLTIQRTQQEDSAVYLCASSLGQRNSPLHFGNGTRLTVT.